These 15 T cell receptor beta chains were sequenced from one sample in a study of T cell responses to AZD1222 COVID-19 vaccine. Assay: immunoSEQ multiplex PCR; the TCRdb copy retains only in-frame clones and omits some. Here the sample spans about 150,000 clones, 90% being singletons. Sequenced here: peripheral blood, sampled on day 0 of AZD1222 vaccination. The origin of the receptors is an adult in good health.

V and J are TRBV6-6 and TRBJ2-3, with a tentative D call TRBD2 (5 bases). Trimming left V 0 bases short and J 2 bases short, with 12 bases between. CDR3 size: 16 residues. Per germline, CDR1 MNHNY and CDR2 SVGAGI (reference sequence). As DNA, the CDR3 is TGTGCCAGCAGTTACTCGAGGAGGCCAGACACAGATACGCAGTATTTT. It encodes CASSYSRRPDTDTQYF.

The rearrangement uses TRBV28 and TRBJ2-1; 7 nucleotides agree with TRBD2. J was trimmed by 6 bases and V by 4 bases; bases with no gene match: 9. The CDR3 runs 15 residues. The germline V gene has CDR1 MDHEN and CDR2 SYDVKM. This CDR3 reads CASSYGGSRRNEQFF. CDR3 DNA sequence: TGTGCCAGCAGTTATGGCGGGAGCCGACGCAATGAGCAGTTCTTC.

V gene TRBV27 combines with J gene TRBJ2-1; 11 bases are a match to TRBD2. Per the germline V gene, CDR1 is MNHEY and CDR2 is SMNVEV (reference sequence). The CDR3 is made up of 19 amino acids. V was pared by 3 bases and J by 2 bases, with 12 bases of the junction left unmatched. Here the CDR3 DNA reads TGTGCCAGCAGTTTTGGCCCCCCGGATAGCGGGGGGGCCTACAATGAGCAGTTCTTC. This sequence encodes CASSFGPPDSGGAYNEQFF.

The genes are TRBV7-8 and TRBJ2-1, with TRBD2 matching over 12 bases. Germline V lookup: CDR1 SGHVS, CDR2 FQNEAQ. This CDR3 is built from 17 residues. The J segment lost 6 bases and the V segment lost 4 bases, leaving 10 bases of the junction unmatched. CDR3 nucleotides: TGTGCCAGCAGCTCCCGACTAGCGGGAGTTAGATCCAATGAGCAGTTCTTC. It is translated as CASSSRLAGVRSNEQFF.

The rearrangement joins TRBV6-1 to TRBJ1-6; 9 bases are a match to TRBD1. The CDR3 totals 16 residues. Germline CDR1 reads MNHNS; CDR2 reads SASEGT. V was pared by 0 bases and J by 7 bases, with 4 bases of the junction left unmatched. In nucleotides, the CDR3 is TGTGCCAGCAGTGAAGCGGGACAGGGTTTAAATTCACCCCTCCACTTT. Its protein is CASSEAGQGLNSPLHF.

In its sample, this clone was seen once. The chain links TRBV7-9 to TRBJ1-1; 10 bases fit TRBD1. V trimming: 4 bases; J trimming: 2 bases; junction bases outside the gene matches: 7. Germline assignment: CDR1 SEHNR and CDR2 FQNEAQ (reference sequence). CDR3 length equals 16 residues. CDR3 sequence: CASSSGTGAGNTEAFF. The DNA for the CDR3 is TGTGCCAGCAGCTCCGGGACAGGGGCGGGCAACACTGAAGCTTTCTTT.

The J gene is TRBJ1-1, the V gene TRBV19; TRBD1 agrees at 7 bases. In germline, CDR1 is LNHDA, CDR2 SQIVND (reference sequence). The J segment lost 4 bases and the V segment lost 6 bases, leaving 8 bases of the junction unmatched. The CDR3 contains 14 residues. CDR3 sequence (DNA): TGTGCCAGTAGCCTGACAGGGTTGGTCACTGAAGCTTTCTTT. Translating it yields CASSLTGLVTEAFF.

This clone appeared a single time. The chain recombines TRBV3-1 (or the pseudogene TRBV3-2) with TRBJ2-7; TRBD2 aligns across 7 bases. The germline V gene encodes CDR1 LGHDT and CDR2 YNNKEL (reference sequence). The CDR3 has 14 amino acids. The V gene end was trimmed by 2 bases and the J gene end by 3 bases; junction bases not matched to a gene: 4. The CDR3 spells CASSQRGRGYEQYF. The CDR3 coding sequence is TGTGCCAGCAGCCAACGCGGGAGAGGCTACGAGCAGTACTTC.

The chain is built from TRBV6-2 or TRBV6-3 and TRBJ2-1; D might be TRBD1 or TRBD2, each matching 5 bases. V shed 6 bases and J shed 6 bases, with 15 bases lying between them. This CDR3 has 14 amino acids. The germline V gene has CDR1 MNHEY and CDR2 SVGEGT. CDR3 residues: CASSPPGPFNEQFF. The DNA of the CDR3 is TGTGCCAGCAGCCCCCCGGGACCCTTCAATGAGCAGTTCTTC.

The sample holds one count of this clone. The V and J genes are TRBV25-1 and TRBJ2-2; 7 nucleotides match TRBD1. The CDR3 spans 17 residues. The germline gives CDR1 MGHDK, CDR2 SYGVNS. V gave up 2 bases and J gave up 4 bases; unmatched junction bases: 10. The DNA for the CDR3 is TGTGCCAGCAGTGAAACCCCGGGACAGACACCCACCGGGGAGCTGTTTTTT. As protein: CASSETPGQTPTGELFF.

V is TRBV9 and J is TRBJ1-2; unclear D gene. This CDR3 spans 14 amino acids. The germline gives CDR1 SGDLS, CDR2 YYNGEE. The V end lost 0 bases, the J end lost 7 bases, and 13 bases lay between the germline ends. The CDR3 DNA reads TGTGCCAGCAGCGTAGTCCCAGAATCGGGTGGCTACACCTTC. This gives the protein CASSVVPESGGYTF.

The rearrangement joins TRBV27 to TRBJ1-6; TRBD1 aligns across 7 bases. Germline V lookup: CDR1 MNHEY, CDR2 SMNVEV (reference sequence). V lost 0 bases and J lost 4; bases outside the gene matches: 3. The CDR3 contains 16 residues. CDR3 loop: CASSLSRDSYNSPLHF. The CDR3 region has the DNA TGTGCCAGCAGTTTATCTCGGGACAGTTATAATTCACCCCTCCACTTT.

The J gene is TRBJ1-5, the V gene TRBV10-3, with D possibly TRBD1 on 5 matching bases. This CDR3 spans 14 amino acids. Germline lookup yields CDR1 ENHRY and CDR2 SYGVKD. Between the trimmed V and J ends, which lost 3 bases and 6 bases, there was a span of 12 bases. The CDR3 DNA is TGTGCCATCAGTGAAGGGACGGCTCGTCAGCCCCAGCATTTT. Protein product: CAISEGTARQPQHF.

This rearrangement joins TRBV5-1 to TRBJ1-2; D unclear. CDR1 is SGHRS, CDR2 YFSETQ, per germline. The ends were cut back, 0 bases at V and 0 bases at J, with 3 bases in the middle. The CDR3 has 13 residues. Here the CDR3 reads CASSLGANYGYTF. The CDR3 nucleotides read TGCGCCAGCAGCTTGGGGGCTAACTATGGCTACACCTTC.

The CDR3 DNA reads TGTGCCAGCAGCCCGGGGACCGGACGATCTAGCACAGATACGCAGTATTTT. It translates to CASSPGTGRSSTDTQYF. The V call is TRBV7-8, the J call TRBJ2-3; D may match TRBD1 or TRBD2 (5 bases each). V lost 5 bases and J 0 bases, leaving 18 bases between the germline ends. Germline V lookup: CDR1 SGHVS, CDR2 FQNEAQ. The CDR3 contains 17 residues. Using reference TRBV7-8 and TRBJ2-3 for the parts outside the CDR3, the full variable domain is GAGVSQSPRYKVAKRGQDVALRCDPISGHVSLFWYQQALGQGPEFLTYFQNEAQLDKSGLPSDRFFAERPEGSVSTLKIQRTQQEDSAVYLCASSPGTGRSSTDTQYFGPGTRLTVL.